This TCR beta chain originates from a study of spatial heterogeneity in lung cancer. Overall study results and limits: Tumor mutation counts were tracked by expanded intratumoral alpha and beta TCR counts. Alpha and beta chain coverage of tumor T cells was estimated at about 7.6% and 13%, respectively.

TCRdb reanalysed the 5' RACE reads using MiXCR and keeps one entry per CDR3 protein. The table lists around 26,000 distinct CDR3 sequences, 8.8% of them singletons. In regard to this clonotype: Its antigen is not identified.

Time point specified: sample taken at primary tumor resection. Donors were approximately 70 untreated early-stage non-small cell lung cancer patients. Whole RNA, which was extracted from tumor, nontumor lung tissue or frozen PBMC, was sequenced without any cell sorting. The CDR3 totals 17 residues. Germline CDR1 and CDR2: KGHSH and LQKENI. The V gene end was trimmed by 6 bases and the J gene end by 0 bases; junction bases not matched to a gene: 9. V gene TRBV18 combines with J gene TRBJ2-1; TRBD2 matches 9 bases. The sequencing used lung tumor tissue, collected at surgery. The origin of this receptor is a male donor with early-stage non-small cell lung cancer. The CDR3 region has the DNA TGTGCCAGCTCCCCCAACGGCGGGAGGGGCTCCTACAATGAGCAGTTCTTC. This translates into CASSPNGGRGSYNEQFF.